These 12 T cell receptor beta chains share one sample of origin, sequenced in a study of vaccination effects on CD4 cells after COVID-19 (dated by TCRdb to 2021 to 2024). In the ViraFEST assay, PBMC were stimulated with viral peptide pools, and antigen-specific CD4+ T cell clonotypes were then identified by expansion using TCR sequencing. After around eleven days of culture, CD4+ T cells were isolated with the EasySep CD4+ T cell isolation kit. No cognate antigen is known for these TCRs. Library preparation employed the immunoSEQ multiplex PCR assay. What TCRdb holds here is the immuneACCESS table cut down to in-frame rearrangements. Part of the clones is not present; checked against another copy, under half of the missing clones reflect an unresolved V gene, and the others are unexplained. The sample has about 60,000 clones on record, approximately 80% of them singletons. Under 3% of the sample lies in the top ten.

The sequencing used CD4+ T cells from PBMCs cultured with HCoV-229E spike peptides, collected before COVID-19 vaccination. The meaning of the sample's cell subset or site label: HCoV-229E spike overlapping peptide pool stimulation. The receptors shown here come from a human donor who received a COVID-19 vaccine.

The genes are TRBV5-8 and TRBJ2-3, with TRBD1 identical over 9 bases. Germline CDR1 SGHTS, CDR2 YDEGEE. The CDR3 is 14 residues long. With V trimmed by 3 bases and J by 3 bases, 2 bases remained unmatched. The CDR3 DNA sequence: TGTGCCAGCAGCTGGGGACAGGGAACAGATACGCAGTATTTT. Amino acids: CASSWGQGTDTQYF.

The chain uses TRBV5-1 and TRBJ2-4, with 9 bases identical to TRBD2. J was trimmed by 8 bases and V by 1 base; bases with no gene match: 13. Germline V lookup: CDR1 SGHRS, CDR2 YFSETQ. There are 17 residues in the CDR3. The CDR3: CASSLMFGGGARDIQYF. The CDR3, as DNA: TGCGCCAGCAGCTTGATGTTTGGCGGGGGGGCCAGGGACATTCAGTACTTC. Full variable domain (rest looked up from reference TRBV5-1 and TRBJ2-4): KAGVTQTPRYLIKTRGQQVTLSCSPISGHRSVSWYQQTPGQGLQFLFEYFSETQRNKGNFPGRFSGRQFSNSRSEMNVSTLELGDSALYLCASSLMFGGGARDIQYFGAGTRLSVL.

This clone appeared once. The genes are TRBV5-8 and TRBJ2-7, with D maybe TRBD1 (7 bases). Germline values: CDR1 SGHTS, CDR2 YDEGEE. This CDR3 region has 13 residues. The V and J ends lost 5 bases and 4 bases respectively, with 13 bases between them. Written as DNA, the CDR3 is TGTGCCAGCAGGATGACAGGGAGGTACGAGCAGTACGTC. Translating it yields CASRMTGRYEQYV.

This rearrangement joins TRBV9 to TRBJ2-5; no definite D call. Germline CDR1 SGDLS, CDR2 YYNGEE. The CDR3 consists of 15 residues. The V and J ends lost 0 bases and 1 base respectively, with 10 bases between them. This CDR3 is CASSVGMAGQETQYF. In nucleotides, the CDR3 is TGTGCCAGCAGCGTAGGGATGGCAGGCCAAGAGACCCAGTACTTC.

This clone was seen only a few times. The chain recombines TRBV5-1 with TRBJ1-5; tentatively, D is TRBD1 (5 bases). Trimming took 0 bases from V and 3 from J, leaving 10 bases between them. The CDR3 runs 15 residues. The germline V gene has CDR1 SGHRS and CDR2 YFSETQ. The CDR3 sequence: CASSLVPGNNQPQHF. DNA of the CDR3: TGCGCCAGCAGCTTGGTTCCAGGGAACAATCAGCCCCAGCATTTT.

The chain links TRBV10-1 to TRBJ1-4, with 10 nucleotides matching TRBD1. The J segment lost 8 bases and the V segment lost 4 bases, leaving 4 bases of the junction unmatched. The CDR3 loop spans 14 amino acids. Germline V gives CDR1 WNHNN, CDR2 SYGVQD (reference sequence). The CDR3 DNA reads as TGCGCCAGCAGTGCTACGGGACAGGGGGAAAAACTGTTTTTT. Its translation is CASSATGQGEKLFF.

The chain links TRBV19 to TRBJ2-1; TRBD2 aligns across 7 bases. J was trimmed by 2 bases and V by 6 bases; bases with no gene match: 10. The CDR3 covers 16 residues. CDR1 is LNHDA, CDR2 SQIVND, per germline (reference sequence). Here the CDR3 DNA reads TGTGCCAGTAGACCCCGACTAGCTCCGACCTACAATGAGCAGTTCTTC. This gives the protein CASRPRLAPTYNEQFF.

Written as DNA, the CDR3 is TGTGCCAGCAGGATACAGGGAATCAACACCGGGGAGCTGTTTTTT. The encoded protein is CASRIQGINTGELFF. V gene TRBV2 combines with J gene TRBJ2-2; possible D gene TRBD1, 6 bases. V was pared by 6 bases and J by 2 bases, with 13 bases between. CDR3 length: 15 amino acids. Germline V gives CDR1 SNHLY, CDR2 FYNNEI.

CDR3 protein: CASRDRGSAGELFF. The CDR3 DNA reads as TGTGCCAGCAGGGACAGGGGATCGGCCGGGGAGCTGTTTTTT. The chain uses TRBV2 and TRBJ2-2; TRBD1 agrees at 9 bases. The J segment lost 6 bases and the V segment lost 6 bases, leaving 5 bases of the junction unmatched. Germline CDR1 is SNHLY and CDR2 is FYNNEI. The CDR3 covers 14 residues.

The rearrangement links TRBV5-8 to TRBJ1-5; 10 bases are a match to TRBD1. From germline, CDR1 is SGHTS and CDR2 YDEGEE. V shed 3 bases and J 6 bases; nucleotides not matched to a gene: 12. This CDR3 contains 17 residues. The CDR3 loop reads CASSWTTGTGAVQPQHF. The CDR3 region has the DNA TGTGCCAGCAGCTGGACTACCGGGACAGGGGCTGTTCAGCCCCAGCATTTT.

The CDR3 coding sequence is TGTGCCAGCAGTTACCCAGATTCCAGGGGGCGCGAAGCTTTCTTT. Amino acids: CASSYPDSRGREAFF. The rearrangement joins TRBV6-2 or TRBV6-3 to TRBJ1-1, with 8 nucleotides matching TRBD1. Germline CDR1 MNHEY, CDR2 SVGEGT. The CDR3 runs to 15 residues. V was pared by 2 bases and J by 8 bases, with 10 bases of the junction left unmatched.

The chain employs TRBV5-5 and TRBJ2-7; D could derive from TRBD1 or TRBD2 (5 bases each). Trimming removed 3 bases at V and 3 bases at J, with 16 bases between. Germline V lookup: CDR1 SGHKS, CDR2 YYEKEE (reference sequence). This CDR3 region has 15 residues. The DNA of the CDR3 is TGTGCCAGCAGCTACGGGACCGGGATTAGCTACGAGCAGTACGTC. Residues: CASSYGTGISYEQYV.